The 13 T cell receptor beta chains in this list originate from one sample, sequenced in a study of T-cell reconstitution after alpha-beta-depleted transplantation in children. Researchers prepared the TCRbeta library using unique molecular identifiers, the study reports. MiXCR, run by TCRdb on the PCR reads, gives a single entry per CDR3 protein. The sample lists about 600,000 distinct CDR3 sequences, over 10% occurring once. Source: PBMCs, mostly from graft donor cells, taken 360 days after TCRalphabeta/CD19-depleted stem cell transplant. Receptor source: a male patient younger than 18 who had a stem cell transplant for acute myeloid leukemia, so the T cells may come from the graft donor.

V gene TRBV4-1 combines with J gene TRBJ1-1, with D possibly TRBD1 on 6 matching bases. The V gene lost 5 bases and the J gene lost 5 bases, with 15 bases spanning the gap. The germline V gene encodes CDR1 MGHRA and CDR2 YSYEKL. This CDR3 region has 14 residues. The CDR3 sequence is CASSGEGQRTEAFF. The CDR3 DNA is TGCGCCAGCAGCGGAGAAGGACAGCGGACTGAAGCTTTCTTT.

A word on this clonotype: A much larger clone lies a single base off, so this may be a read error. V is TRBV27 and J is TRBJ2-3; the match to TRBD2 covers 12 bases. With 8 bases clipped from V and 3 bases from J, the junction kept 9 bases outside the gene matches. CDR1 and CDR2 from the germline V gene are MNHEY and SMNVEV (reference sequence). This CDR3 contains 16 residues. The CDR3 DNA follows: TGTGCCAGCGGTTCTATAGGACTAGCGGGAACAGATACGCAGTATTTT. This codes for CASGSIGLAGTDTQYF.

This clonotype was observed many times. The V and J genes are TRBV12-3 or TRBV12-4 and TRBJ2-2; D gene uncertain. V was shortened by 7 bases and J by 4 bases, with 4 bases between the two germline ends. CDR3 length: 11 amino acids. CDR3: CASTTTGELFF. The CDR3 DNA follows: TGTGCCAGCACGACCACCGGGGAGCTGTTTTTT.

This clonotype has more than one count but fewer than ten. CDR3 sequence (DNA): TGTGCCAGCAGTCCCGGGGCGGGATGGCATACGCAGTATTTT. Its protein product is CASSPGAGWHTQYF. The chain has TRBV6-1 and TRBJ2-3, with D perhaps matching TRBD2 (6 bases). CDR3 size: 14 residues. V was clipped by 5 bases and J by 7 bases, with 16 bases between them. Germline assignment: CDR1 MNHNS and CDR2 SASEGT.

This chain links TRBV5-1 with TRBJ2-7, with D uncertain. Germline CDR1 SGHRS, CDR2 YFSETQ. The V gene lost 4 bases and the J gene lost 4 bases, with 18 bases spanning the gap. The CDR3 sequence is 15 residues long. CDR3 bases: TGCGCCAGCAGCCCGGGCCCCGTCTCCCTTTACGAGCAGTACTTC. It specifies CASSPGPVSLYEQYF.

The chain couples TRBV20-1 to TRBJ2-7, with 9 nucleotides matching TRBD2. The CDR3 totals 14 residues. Trimming cost V 4 bases and J 3 bases; bases outside gene matches: 7. CDR1 DFQATT and CDR2 SNEGSKA come from the germline V gene (reference sequence). CDR3 sequence (DNA): TGCAGTGCTACCCCTAGCGGGATTAGCTACGAGCAGTACTTC. Amino acids: CSATPSGISYEQYF.

V usage is TRBV28 and J usage is TRBJ2-7; D gene ambiguous. This CDR3 has 12 residues. Trimming took off 7 bases at V and 6 bases at J, with 13 bases between the two ends. Germline lookup yields CDR1 MDHEN and CDR2 SYDVKM. The CDR3 region is CASTGSSREQYF. The DNA for the CDR3 is TGTGCCAGCACGGGCAGTTCCCGCGAGCAGTACTTC.

The table lists this clonotype with many counts. The V gene is TRBV5-6, the J gene TRBJ2-7; 8 positions match TRBD2. CDR3 size: 14 residues. The junction had 12 bases not matched to a gene; V was cut back by 4 bases and J by 9 bases. Looked up from germline, CDR1 is SGHDT and CDR2 is YYEEEE. The CDR3, as DNA: TGTGCCAGCAGCCCGCCAGGGACTAGGTATGTGCAGTACTTC. Amino acids: CASSPPGTRYVQYF.

The chain is built from TRBV6-2 or TRBV6-3 and TRBJ2-7, with D perhaps given as TRBD1 or TRBD2 (5 bases each). V was pared by 6 bases and J by 2 bases, with 17 bases between. CDR1 and CDR2 from the germline V gene are MNHEY and SVGEGT. The CDR3 has 15 amino acids. CDR3 nucleotide sequence: TGTGCCAGCAGGCACCCGGGACGGCAAACCTACGAGCAGTACTTC. Amino acid sequence: CASRHPGRQTYEQYF.

This clonotype was recorded many times. This chain links TRBV29-1 with TRBJ2-7, with D possibly being TRBD1 (6 bases). V gave up 7 bases and J gave up 2 bases, with 15 bases separating them. This CDR3 has 13 residues. Germline V gene data show CDR1 as SQVTM and CDR2 as ANQGSEA. The CDR3: CSGGDIYPYEQYF. CDR3 DNA sequence: TGCAGCGGTGGGGACATCTATCCCTACGAGCAGTACTTC.

This clonotype has ten or more counts. The chain couples TRBV12-3 or TRBV12-4 to TRBJ2-2; no firm D call. Trimming shortened V by 6 bases and J by 0 bases, and 5 bases separated the two germline ends. The CDR3 has 13 amino acids. The CDR3 region has the DNA TGTGCCAGCAGCTCGGCGAACACCGGGGAGCTGTTTTTT. Translated: CASSSANTGELFF.

This clonotype was counted ten times or more. J is TRBJ1-5 and V is TRBV6-5; the D gene is possibly TRBD1 (5 bases). The germline gives CDR1 MNHEY, CDR2 SVGAGI. Trimming removed 2 bases from V and 2 bases from J, with 7 bases in between. The CDR3 loop spans 14 amino acids. The CDR3: CASSYRGGNQPQHF. CDR3 nucleotide sequence: TGTGCCAGCAGTTACAGGGGTGGCAATCAGCCCCAGCATTTT.

This clonotype was seen a handful of times. This chain uses TRBV7-2 with TRBJ1-2; D is unresolved. Trimming pared 3 bases from V and 0 bases from J, leaving 11 bases between. CDR3 length: 15 residues. CDR1 is SGHTA and CDR2 is FQGNSA in the germline V gene. The chain's CDR3 is CASSFDDLPNYGYTF. The CDR3 DNA is TGTGCCAGCAGCTTCGATGACCTCCCTAACTATGGCTACACCTTC.